Listed here are 26 T cell receptor beta chains from one sample, sequenced in a study of T cells in Graves' hyperthyroidism and ophthalmopathy. TCR beta CDR3 region amplification was performed from RNA transcripts. A first-round RT-PCR of the TCR CDR3 used the HTBI primer set. TCRdb recomputed calls from the multiplex PCR reads with MiXCR, one row per CDR3 protein. This repertoire shows 750,000 to 900,000 distinct CDR3 sequences, 38% found once; its top ten account for about 8.9%. The sequenced sample was blood. The receptors come from a young man with Graves' hyperthyroidism.

The CDR3 loop reads CASTWTSKETQYF. Written as DNA, the CDR3 is TGTGCCAGCACCTGGACTAGCAAGGAGACCCAGTACTTC. The genes are TRBV6-1 and TRBJ2-5, with 8 nucleotides matching TRBD2. CDR1 and CDR2 from the germline V gene are MNHNS and SASEGT. V shed 7 bases, J shed 5 bases, and the junction held 6 bases outside the gene matches. This CDR3 comprises 13 residues.

V usage is TRBV20-1 and J usage is TRBJ2-7, with TRBD2 matching over 13 bases. V shed 3 bases and J 5 bases; nucleotides not matched to a gene: 7. CDR1 DFQATT and CDR2 SNEGSKA come from the germline V gene (reference sequence). This CDR3 spans 15 amino acids. CDR3 in DNA: TGCAGTGCTAGGGACTTGACTAGCGGGAGGAACGAGCAGTACTTC. It yields the protein CSARDLTSGRNEQYF.

This clonotype was counted many times. The rearrangement joins TRBV7-8 to TRBJ1-5, with unresolved D. Trimming removed 0 bases at V and 2 bases at J, with 14 bases between. The length of the CDR3 is 17 residues. Germline CDR1 SGHVS, CDR2 FQNEAQ. The CDR3 DNA reads as TGTGCCAGCAGCTTAGCAGGCGAGGGCGGTGGCAATCAGCCCCAGCATTTT. Its translation is CASSLAGEGGGNQPQHF. The full variable domain, its missing parts supplied by reference TRBV7-8 and TRBJ1-5, is GAGVSQSPRYKVAKRGQDVALRCDPISGHVSLFWYQQALGQGPEFLTYFQNEAQLDKSGLPSDRFFAERPEGSVSTLKIQRTQQEDSAVYLCASSLAGEGGGNQPQHFGDGTRLSIL.

This chain joins TRBV5-5 and TRBJ1-3; a weak D match, TRBD1 (5 bases). The CDR3 is 17 residues long. In germline, CDR1 is SGHKS, CDR2 YYEKEE (reference sequence). With 0 bases removed from V and 0 bases from J, the gap between germline ends came to 13 bases. CDR3 amino acids: CASSLGGRESSGNTIYF. The CDR3, as DNA: TGTGCCAGCAGCTTGGGGGGCAGGGAGAGCTCTGGAAACACCATATATTTT.

This clonotype was seen at least ten times. The chain employs TRBV15 and TRBJ2-3; D remains ambiguous. Trimming shortened V by 0 bases and J by 3 bases, and 10 bases separated the two germline ends. The CDR3 covers 15 residues. Germline V gives CDR1 LNHNV, CDR2 YYDKDF (reference sequence). Here the CDR3 DNA reads TGTGCCACCAGCAGAGATAGACTGACAACAGATACGCAGTATTTT. Protein product: CATSRDRLTTDTQYF.

The genes are TRBV6-2 or TRBV6-3 and TRBJ2-6; possibly TRBD2 for D (6 bases). Between the trimmed V and J ends, which lost 2 bases and 0 bases, there was a span of 11 bases. This CDR3 spans 17 amino acids. The germline gives CDR1 MNHEY, CDR2 SVGEGT. Here the CDR3 reads CASSYGGSSSGANVLTF. For the CDR3, the DNA is TGTGCCAGCAGTTACGGGGGGTCGAGCTCTGGGGCCAACGTCCTGACTTTC.

This clonotype has just a few counts. This chain links TRBV7-2 with TRBJ2-7; TRBD1 matches 7 bases. V was clipped by 1 base and J by 4 bases; unmatched bases: 7. CDR3 length equals 15 residues. CDR1 is SGHTA and CDR2 is FQGNSA in the germline V gene. The CDR3 sequence is CASSLGQGGMYEQYF. The CDR3 DNA reads TGTGCCAGCAGCTTAGGACAGGGTGGGATGTACGAGCAGTACTTC.

This clonotype came up many times. V usage is TRBV9 and J usage is TRBJ1-3; 10 bases map to TRBD1. The CDR3 has 15 residues. The germline V gene encodes CDR1 SGDLS and CDR2 YYNGEE. V was clipped by 4 bases and J by 4 bases; unmatched bases: 5. CDR3 region: CASSRSGQGGNTIYF. The CDR3 nucleotides read TGTGCCAGCAGCCGATCGGGACAGGGGGGAAACACCATATATTTT.

A remark on this clonotype: One junction end disagrees with the germline gene, perhaps due to a read error. The chain is built from TRBV10-3 and TRBJ1-3; tentative D call: TRBD1 (5 bases). CDR1 and CDR2 from the germline V gene are ENHRY and SYGVKD. The CDR3 covers 16 residues. DNA for the CDR3: TGTGCCAGCAGTGAAGCAGAGGGGTCCTCTGGAAACACCATATATTTT. This translates into CASSEAEGSSGNTIYF.

This clonotype appeared many times. The chain uses TRBV7-8 and TRBJ2-5, with TRBD2 identical over 12 bases. This CDR3 contains 16 residues. CDR1 SGHVS and CDR2 FQNEAQ come from the germline V gene. Trimming removed 5 bases from V and 5 bases from J; junction bases left unmatched: 9. The CDR3 sequence is CASSPRTSGIVETQYF. For the CDR3, the DNA is TGTGCCAGCAGCCCAAGGACTAGCGGGATAGTGGAGACCCAGTACTTC.

V gene TRBV5-6 combines with J gene TRBJ2-1; weak D call: TRBD2 (6 bases). The CDR3 has 16 residues. Per germline, CDR1 SGHDT and CDR2 YYEEEE. Between the trimmed V and J ends, which lost 3 bases and 2 bases, there was a span of 15 bases. Here the CDR3 reads CASSSMGLNAYNEQFF. In DNA, the CDR3 is TGTGCCAGCAGCTCGATGGGACTCAACGCCTACAATGAGCAGTTCTTC.

On this clonotype itself: This may be a read error, as it is one base from a much larger clone. The chain is built from TRBV5-4 and TRBJ2-5; TRBD2 aligns across 8 bases. The CDR3 length is 14 residues. The germline CDR1 and CDR2 sequences are SGHNT and YYREEE (reference sequence). V was pared by 2 bases and J by 3 bases, with 3 bases of the junction left unmatched. The CDR3 DNA is TGTGCCAGCAGCTTTGGGACTAGAAAAGAGACCCAGTACTTC. This encodes CASSFGTRKETQYF.

This clonotype was observed many times. V gene TRBV10-2 combines with J gene TRBJ1-6, with no clear D. Trimming left V 2 bases short and J 10 bases short, with 12 bases between. The length of the CDR3 is 14 residues. The V gene's germline CDR1 is WSHSY and CDR2 SAAADI. CDR3 region: CASSETGVRSPLHF. The CDR3 nucleotides read TGCGCCAGCAGTGAGACGGGCGTTAGGTCACCCCTCCACTTT.

This chain uses TRBV9 with TRBJ2-5; the match to TRBD2 covers 8 bases. CDR1 is SGDLS and CDR2 is YYNGEE in the germline V gene. CDR3 size: 16 residues. Trimming took 0 bases from V and 1 from J; bases not matched to a gene: 5. CDR3 in amino acids: CASSVEAGASQETQYF. The CDR3 coding sequence is TGTGCCAGCAGCGTAGAAGCGGGGGCCTCCCAAGAGACCCAGTACTTC.

This clonotype was seen a handful of times. This chain connects TRBV25-1 to TRBJ2-5; D possibly uses TRBD1 or TRBD2 (6 bases each). Germline-derived CDR1 and CDR2 are MGHDK and SYGVNS. The CDR3 sequence is 15 residues long. V was shortened by 5 bases and J by 7 bases, with 20 bases between the two germline ends. As DNA, the CDR3 is TGTGCCAGCAGTTTACCGCAGGGGAGGCGGGGGACCCAGTACTTC. Protein product: CASSLPQGRRGTQYF.

The chain combines TRBV12-3 or TRBV12-4 with TRBJ1-3; no reliable D call. V was shortened by 3 bases and J by 1 base, with 10 bases between the two germline ends. This CDR3 has 15 amino acids. CDR3 sequence: CASSLGFRSGNTIYF. The CDR3 DNA reads as TGTGCCAGCAGTTTGGGTTTTAGGTCTGGAAACACCATATATTTT.

The genes are TRBV7-9 and TRBJ1-5; D is unresolved. V lost 5 bases to trimming and J lost 0 bases, with 20 bases between them. The germline V gene encodes CDR1 SEHNR and CDR2 FQNEAQ (reference sequence). This CDR3 spans 18 amino acids. The DNA for the CDR3 is TGTGCCAGCAGCCTCGGGCAACCCGGCGACTATAGCAATCAGCCCCAGCATTTT. It yields the protein CASSLGQPGDYSNQPQHF.

This clonotype was seen once. J is TRBJ2-3 and V is TRBV5-1; D is ambiguous. In germline, CDR1 is SGHRS, CDR2 YFSETQ. The CDR3 is 12 residues long. Deletions cut 4 bases from V and 5 bases from J, with 8 bases between. CDR3 in DNA: TGCGCCAGCAGCGCTGGTGGAGATACGCAGTATTTT. Amino acid sequence: CASSAGGDTQYF.

The rearrangement links TRBV10-3 to TRBJ2-5, with D possibly TRBD2 on 6 matching bases. This CDR3 is built from 14 residues. The V end lost 6 bases, the J end lost 5 bases, and 16 bases lay between the germline ends. Germline CDR1 reads ENHRY; CDR2 reads SYGVKD. The chain's CDR3 is CAISLQRGGETQYF. In DNA form, the CDR3 reads TGTGCCATCAGCCTTCAACGGGGAGGCGAGACCCAGTACTTC.

This clonotype has just a few counts. At one boundary the junction diverges from the germline segment, which might be a read error. This chain connects TRBV10-3 to TRBJ1-2, with 12 nucleotides matching TRBD1. Per germline, CDR1 ENHRY and CDR2 SYGVKD. This CDR3 spans 17 amino acids. CDR3 coding DNA: TGTGCCAGCAGTTACCTCTCGGGACAGGGGGCGCGGAGAGGCTACACCTTC. Amino acids: CASSYLSGQGARRGYTF.

This clonotype has ten or more counts. The rearrangement uses TRBV7-2 and TRBJ2-5; D is undetermined. Germline CDR1 reads SGHTA; CDR2 reads FQGNSA. The V and J ends lost 6 bases and 5 bases respectively, with 7 bases between them. CDR3 size: 11 residues. The CDR3 nucleotides are TGTGCCAGCAGTCTCATGGAGACCCAGTACTTC. This encodes CASSLMETQYF.

V gene TRBV2 combines with J gene TRBJ1-5, with 9 bases matching TRBD1. The germline gives CDR1 SNHLY, CDR2 FYNNEI. The CDR3 has 16 amino acids. V lost 6 bases and J lost 2; bases outside the gene matches: 8. CDR3 bases: TGTGCCAGCAGCCGGGACAGGGTTGGCGGCAATCAGCCCCAGCATTTT. This codes for CASSRDRVGGNQPQHF.

The chain carries TRBV15 and TRBJ2-7, with D perhaps matching TRBD1 or TRBD2 (6 bases each). Germline loops: CDR1 LNHNV, CDR2 YYDKDF (reference sequence). The CDR3 runs to 15 residues. Trimming took off 3 bases at V and 6 bases at J, with 18 bases between the two ends. CDR3 in amino acids: CATSSQGPGAPEQYF. Written as DNA, the CDR3 is TGTGCCACCAGCAGCCAAGGTCCGGGGGCGCCCGAGCAGTACTTC.

This clonotype has only a few counts. This chain connects TRBV6-5 to TRBJ1-1, with unresolved D. Trimming shortened V by 8 bases and J by 3 bases, and 13 bases separated the two germline ends. CDR3 size: 13 residues. The germline gives CDR1 MNHEY, CDR2 SVGAGI. CDR3 amino acids: CASRQWQHTEAFF. CDR3 coding DNA: TGTGCCAGCCGTCAATGGCAGCACACTGAAGCTTTCTTT.

The table lists this clonotype with many counts. The rearrangement links TRBV19 to TRBJ1-1; 8 bases fit TRBD1. Germline-derived CDR1 and CDR2 are LNHDA and SQIVND (reference sequence). Losses at the gene ends were 5 bases for V and 7 bases for J; bases not matched to a gene: 6. The CDR3 totals 13 residues. Here the CDR3 DNA reads TGTGCCAGTAGTCCCCGGGACAGGTATGAAGCTTTCTTT. It translates to CASSPRDRYEAFF.

The chain employs TRBV29-1 and TRBJ2-2, with D possibly TRBD2 on 6 matching bases. CDR1 and CDR2 (germline): SQVTM, ANQGSEA. The CDR3 spans 14 residues. Trimming pared 4 bases from V and 4 bases from J, leaving 13 bases between. The CDR3 bases are TGCAGCGTTGGGAGGGAAGACCGCACCGGGGAGCTGTTTTTT. Its protein is CSVGREDRTGELFF.